The source of this TCR beta chain is a study of cytotoxic CD8 clonotypes in ibrutinib-treated CLL. TCRdb's table, derived via immunoSEQ multiplex PCR, lists solely in-frame clones and lacks some. Of hundreds of thousands of clones listed, nearly 80% were seen once; the top ten hold over 9.5%. Trimming pared 10 bases from V and 3 bases from J, leaving 19 bases between. The CDR3 is 14 residues long. Germline loops: CDR1 LNHDA, CDR2 SQIVND (reference sequence). The chain is built from TRBV19 and TRBJ2-7, with a possible D match to TRBD2 (6 bases). This receptor was taken from a human donor with chronic lymphocytic leukemia. The sequencing here drew on PBMCs, taken after 12 months of ibrutinib treatment. The DNA of the CDR3 is TGTGCCACCCAGGCGGGGCCTTGGGGCTACGAGCAGTACTTC. Translating gives CATQAGPWGYEQYF.